The 3 T cell receptor beta chains in this list originate from one sample, sequenced in a study of T cells in Graves' hyperthyroidism and ophthalmopathy. The TCR beta CDR3 regions underwent amplification using RNA transcripts as the source. The HTBI primer set served for first-round RT-PCR of the TCR CDR3. TCRdb passed the multiplex PCR reads through MiXCR, listing each CDR3 protein once. The sample records under 300,000 distinct CDR3 sequences, roughly 13% being singletons. Material: blood. These receptors came from a woman aged 40-49 years with Graves' hyperthyroidism.

Ten or more counts support this clonotype. The rearrangement uses TRBV27 and TRBJ2-3; 9 bases align to TRBD1. Trimming at V came to 10 bases and at J to 3 bases, leaving 8 bases not matched to a gene. This CDR3 comprises 14 residues. CDR1 is MNHEY and CDR2 is SMNVEV in the germline V gene (reference sequence). DNA for the CDR3: TGTGCCACAAAGCGGGACAGGGTAACAGATACGCAGTATTTT. Amino acid sequence: CATKRDRVTDTQYF.

This clonotype was counted a few times. The J gene is TRBJ2-5, the V gene TRBV5-4; 7 bases agree with TRBD2. The CDR3 runs 15 residues. V gave up 6 bases and J gave up 5 bases; unmatched junction bases: 13. The germline CDR1 and CDR2 sequences are SGHNT and YYREEE (reference sequence). CDR3 amino acids: CASTPPGGSWETQYF. The CDR3 bases are TGTGCCAGCACCCCCCCCGGCGGGAGCTGGGAGACCCAGTACTTC.

This sequence joins TRBV12-5 and TRBJ2-1; a weak D match, TRBD1 (6 bases). The CDR3 length is 14 residues. The germline V and J ends were trimmed by 4 bases and 7 bases, with 14 bases remaining between them. Germline CDR1 and CDR2: LGHNT and FRNRAP. The CDR3 coding sequence is TGTGCTAGTGGTTCTACAGGGAATACGAATGAGCAGTTCTTC. Translating gives CASGSTGNTNEQFF.